This is a list of T cell receptor beta chains from one sample in a study of blood T cells in healthy people across ages. TCRdb reanalysed the 5' RACE reads using MiXCR and keeps one entry per CDR3 protein. This table has 550,000 to 750,000 distinct CDR3 sequences, around 21% appearing once. Sequenced sample: blood. These receptors originate from a man between 65 and 85 years old in good health. The CDR3 runs from the conserved cysteine through the conserved F or W. D genes are given only for firm matches. Clone sizes are given selectively: once, few, many, or a class where the clone is expanded.

TRBJ1-4,TRBV20-1,NA,few,16,TGCAGTGCCTTGGGTCGGGGGCCAGGGACTAATGAAAAACTGTTTTTT,CSALGRGPGTNEKLFF
TRBJ2-5,TRBV9,NA,few,13,TGTGCCAGCAGCGTAGGTCAGTCGGAGACCCAGTACTTC,CASSVGQSETQYF
TRBJ1-4,TRBV2,TRBD1,NA,14,TGTGCCAGCAGGAGACAGGGGGAGTTTGAAAAACTGTTTTTT,CASRRQGEFEKLFF
TRBJ2-1,TRBV10-3,NA,NA,13,TGTGCCATCAGTGAGTTGAGTAACAATGAGCAGTTCTTC,CAISELSNNEQFF
TRBJ1-5,TRBV23-1,NA,NA,14,TGCGCCAGCAGTCGGGAGGGGTGGCGTCAGCCCCAGCATTTT,CASSREGWRQPQHF
TRBJ1-5,TRBV10-3,NA,NA,15,TGTGCCATCAGTGAGTCCTGGGGAGGGCATCAGCCCCAGCATTTT,CAISESWGGHQPQHF
TRBJ1-1,TRBV10-2,TRBD1,few,14,TGCGCCAGCAGTGAGTCCAAGGGGGCCACTGAAGCTTTCTTT,CASSESKGATEAFF
TRBJ2-1,TRBV7-9,TRBD2,few,16,TGTGCCAGCAGTCCTCAGTGGCTAGCGGGATACGATGAGCAGTTCTTC,CASSPQWLAGYDEQFF
TRBJ2-1,TRBV4-3,NA,NA,16,TGCGCCAGCAGCCGAGTAGCAGACAGCTCCTACAATGAGCAGTTCTTC,CASSRVADSSYNEQFF
TRBJ2-7,TRBV25-1,TRBD1,few,14,TGTGCCAGCAGTGAAGCGACAGGGAACGGGGAGCAGTACTTC,CASSEATGNGEQYF
TRBJ1-1,TRBV7-6,NA,NA,14,TGTGCCAGCAGCTTAAATGGCGGGAGCACTGAAGCTTTCTTT,CASSLNGGSTEAFF
TRBJ2-1,TRBV3-1,NA,few,12,TGTGCCAGCAGTCAATCATCCAATGAGCAGTTCTTC,CASSQSSNEQFF
TRBJ2-2,TRBV9,NA,NA,12,TGTGCCGGCAGCGTAGTCTACGGGGAGCTGTTTTTT,CAGSVVYGELFF
TRBJ2-5,TRBV12-3/TRBV12-4,NA,many,13,TGTGCCAGCAGTTTTGGCGCGGGAGAGACCCAGTACTTC,CASSFGAGETQYF